What follows are 6 T cell receptor beta chains derived from one specimen sequenced in a study of T cell responses to AZD1222 COVID-19 vaccine. Data came from immunoSEQ multiplex PCR; TCRdb stores just in-frame clones and leaves some out. The repertoire has 130,000 or so clones, roughly 94% of them found once; the top ten carry under 2%. The starting material was peripheral blood, obtained on day 0 of AZD1222 vaccination. These receptors all stem from an adult in good health.

The rearrangement uses TRBV7-8 and TRBJ1-1; D is possibly TRBD1 (6 bases). CDR1 SGHVS and CDR2 FQNEAQ come from the germline V gene. V was clipped by 4 bases and J by 0 bases, with 12 bases between them. CDR3 length equals 15 residues. The CDR3 DNA follows: TGTGCCAGCAGCTGGTCCGGGACATTGAACACTGAAGCTTTCTTT. Translated: CASSWSGTLNTEAFF.

Only a few counts were recorded for this clone. V and J are TRBV5-1 and TRBJ1-6; 8 nucleotides agree with TRBD1. From germline, CDR1 is SGHRS and CDR2 YFSETQ. The CDR3 extends over 19 amino acids. The V segment lost 0 bases and the J segment 8 bases; nucleotides outside the gene matches: 16. The CDR3 sequence is CASSLVLRAGGGQDSPLHF. CDR3 nucleotides: TGCGCCAGCAGCTTGGTCCTCCGGGCAGGGGGCGGGCAGGATTCACCCCTCCACTTT. Using reference TRBV5-1 and TRBJ1-6 for the parts outside the CDR3, the full variable domain is KAGVTQTPRYLIKTRGQQVTLSCSPISGHRSVSWYQQTPGQGLQFLFEYFSETQRNKGNFPGRFSGRQFSNSRSEMNVSTLELGDSALYLCASSLVLRAGGGQDSPLHFGNGTRLTVT.

This clone was recorded once. The J gene is TRBJ2-7, the V gene TRBV11-1, with D unclear. This CDR3 has 13 amino acids. Germline lookup yields CDR1 SGHAT and CDR2 FQDESV (reference sequence). Deletions cut 7 bases from V and 0 bases from J, with 10 bases between. The CDR3 DNA reads TGTGCCAGCACCCGGACGGGCTCCTACGAGCAGTACTTC. This translates into CASTRTGSYEQYF.

This chain connects TRBV30 to TRBJ1-1; no reliable D call. V lost 5 bases to trimming and J lost 2 bases, with 21 bases between them. From germline, CDR1 is GTSNPN and CDR2 SVGIG (reference sequence). The CDR3 covers 16 residues. CDR3 region: CAWSSPPGPFNTEAFF. In DNA form, the CDR3 reads TGTGCCTGGTCCTCGCCCCCAGGACCGTTTAACACTGAAGCTTTCTTT.

The genes are TRBV7-2 and TRBJ1-6; 7 nucleotides align to TRBD1. Germline CDR1 is SGHTA and CDR2 is FQGNSA. Germline trimming cut 1 base from V and 6 bases from J; bases unmatched to any gene: 6. The CDR3 length is 16 residues. CDR3 protein: CASSLEATGLNSPLHF. The CDR3 DNA follows: TGTGCCAGCAGCTTAGAGGCGACAGGGCTTAATTCACCCCTCCACTTT.

The chain recombines TRBV5-1 with TRBJ2-1; 10 nucleotides line up with TRBD1. The CDR3 totals 18 residues. J lost 2 bases, V lost 4 bases, and 12 bases had no gene match. Germline-derived CDR1 and CDR2 are SGHRS and YFSETQ. CDR3 nucleotide sequence: TGCGCCAGCAGCCGCGGAATTCAGGGGACAGGGGCCTACAATGAGCAGTTCTTC. Its translation: CASSRGIQGTGAYNEQFF.